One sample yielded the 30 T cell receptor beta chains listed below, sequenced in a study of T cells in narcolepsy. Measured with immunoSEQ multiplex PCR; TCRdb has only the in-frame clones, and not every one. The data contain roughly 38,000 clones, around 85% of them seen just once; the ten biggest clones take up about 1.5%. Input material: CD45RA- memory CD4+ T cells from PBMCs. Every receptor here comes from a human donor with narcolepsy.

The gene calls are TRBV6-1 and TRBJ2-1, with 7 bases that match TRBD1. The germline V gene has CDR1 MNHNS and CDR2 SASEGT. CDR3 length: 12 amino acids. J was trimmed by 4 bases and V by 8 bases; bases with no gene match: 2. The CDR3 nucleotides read TGTGCCAGCGGGACAGATTACAATGAGCAGTTCTTC. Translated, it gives CASGTDYNEQFF.

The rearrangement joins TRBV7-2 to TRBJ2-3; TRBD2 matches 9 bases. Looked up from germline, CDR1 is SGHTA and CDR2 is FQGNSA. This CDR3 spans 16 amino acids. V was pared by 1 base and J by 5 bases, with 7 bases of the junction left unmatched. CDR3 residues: CASSLGSGGPVDTQYF. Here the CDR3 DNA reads TGTGCCAGCAGCTTAGGGAGCGGGGGGCCGGTAGATACGCAGTATTTT.

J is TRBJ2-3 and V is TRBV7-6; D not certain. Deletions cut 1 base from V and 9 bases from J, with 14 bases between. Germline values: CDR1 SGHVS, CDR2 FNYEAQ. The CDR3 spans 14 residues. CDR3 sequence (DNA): TGTGCCAGCAGCTTAGGACTGACTGGAGAAACGCAGTATTTT. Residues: CASSLGLTGETQYF.

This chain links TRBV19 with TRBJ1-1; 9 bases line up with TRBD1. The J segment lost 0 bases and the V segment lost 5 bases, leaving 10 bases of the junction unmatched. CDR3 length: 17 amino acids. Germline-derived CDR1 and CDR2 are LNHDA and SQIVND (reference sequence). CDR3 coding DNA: TGTGCCAGTAGTGTCGGGACAGGGAGAGCCATGAACACTGAAGCTTTCTTT. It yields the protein CASSVGTGRAMNTEAFF.

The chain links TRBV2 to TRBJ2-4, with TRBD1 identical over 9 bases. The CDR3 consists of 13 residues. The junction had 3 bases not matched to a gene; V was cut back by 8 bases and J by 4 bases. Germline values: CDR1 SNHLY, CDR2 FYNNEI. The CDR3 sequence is CASAGQGKNIQYF. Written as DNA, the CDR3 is TGTGCCAGCGCGGGACAGGGAAAAAACATTCAGTACTTC.

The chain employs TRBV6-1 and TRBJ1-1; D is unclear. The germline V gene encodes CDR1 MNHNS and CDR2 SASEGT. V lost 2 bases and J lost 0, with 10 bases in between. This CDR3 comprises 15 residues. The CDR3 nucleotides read TGTGCCAGCAGTGAACTAACGGGAGTGAACACTGAAGCTTTCTTT. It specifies CASSELTGVNTEAFF.

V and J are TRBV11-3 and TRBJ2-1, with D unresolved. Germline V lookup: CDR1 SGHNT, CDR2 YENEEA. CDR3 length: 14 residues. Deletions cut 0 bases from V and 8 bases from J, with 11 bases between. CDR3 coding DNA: TGTGCCAGCAGCTTAGACTGGATGGTGGATGAGCAGTTCTTC. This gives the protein CASSLDWMVDEQFF.

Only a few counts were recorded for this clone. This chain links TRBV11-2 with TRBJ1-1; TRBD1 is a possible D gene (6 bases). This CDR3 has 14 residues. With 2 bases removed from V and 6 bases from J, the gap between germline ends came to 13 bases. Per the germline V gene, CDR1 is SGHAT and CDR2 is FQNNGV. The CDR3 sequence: CASSLNRAGAEAFF. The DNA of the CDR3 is TGTGCCAGCAGCTTAAACAGGGCTGGAGCTGAAGCTTTCTTT.

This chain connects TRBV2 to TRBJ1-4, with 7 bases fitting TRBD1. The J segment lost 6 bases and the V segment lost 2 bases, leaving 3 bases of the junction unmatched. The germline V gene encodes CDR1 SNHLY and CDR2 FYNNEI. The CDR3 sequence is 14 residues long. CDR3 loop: CASSERGPHEKLFF. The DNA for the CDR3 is TGTGCCAGCAGTGAAAGGGGGCCCCATGAAAAACTGTTTTTT.

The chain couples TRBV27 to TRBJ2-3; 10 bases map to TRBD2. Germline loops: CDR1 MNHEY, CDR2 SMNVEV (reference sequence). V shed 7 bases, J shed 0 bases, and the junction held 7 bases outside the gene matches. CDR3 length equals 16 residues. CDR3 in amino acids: CASTRTSGTSTDTQYF. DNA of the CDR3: TGTGCCAGCACCCGGACTAGCGGAACTAGCACAGATACGCAGTATTTT.

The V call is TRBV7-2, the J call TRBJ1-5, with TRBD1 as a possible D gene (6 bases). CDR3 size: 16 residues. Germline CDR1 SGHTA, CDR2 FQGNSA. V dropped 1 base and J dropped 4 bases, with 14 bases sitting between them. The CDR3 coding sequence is TGTGCCAGCAGCTTAGATGGAGGGGGAGGAAATCAGCCCCAGCATTTT. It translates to CASSLDGGGGNQPQHF.

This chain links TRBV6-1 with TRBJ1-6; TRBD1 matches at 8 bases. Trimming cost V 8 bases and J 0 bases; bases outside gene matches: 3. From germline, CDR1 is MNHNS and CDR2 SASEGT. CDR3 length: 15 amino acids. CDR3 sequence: CASGGTGSYNSPLHF. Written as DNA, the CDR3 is TGTGCCAGCGGAGGGACAGGCTCCTATAATTCACCCCTCCACTTT.

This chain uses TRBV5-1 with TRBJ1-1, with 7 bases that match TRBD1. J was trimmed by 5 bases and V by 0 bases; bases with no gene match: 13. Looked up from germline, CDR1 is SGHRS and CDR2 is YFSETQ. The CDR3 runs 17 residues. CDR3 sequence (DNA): TGCGCCAGCAGCTTGGGACACAGGGGTGGAGGGAAGACTGAAGCTTTCTTT. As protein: CASSLGHRGGGKTEAFF. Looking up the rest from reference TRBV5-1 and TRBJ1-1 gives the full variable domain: KAGVTQTPRYLIKTRGQQVTLSCSPISGHRSVSWYQQTPGQGLQFLFEYFSETQRNKGNFPGRFSGRQFSNSRSEMNVSTLELGDSALYLCASSLGHRGGGKTEAFFGQGTRLTVV.

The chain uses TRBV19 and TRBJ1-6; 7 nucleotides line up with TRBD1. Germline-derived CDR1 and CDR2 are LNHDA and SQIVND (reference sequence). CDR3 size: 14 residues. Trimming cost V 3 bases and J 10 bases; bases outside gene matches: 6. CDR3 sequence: CASSIRDRNSPLHF. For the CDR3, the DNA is TGTGCCAGTAGTATTCGGGACAGAAACTCACCCCTCCACTTT. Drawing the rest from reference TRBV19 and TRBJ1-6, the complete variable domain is DGGITQSPKYLFRKEGQNVTLSCEQNLNHDAMYWYRQDPGQGLRLIYYSQIVNDFQKGDIAEGYSVSREKKESFPLTVTSAQKNPTAFYLCASSIRDRNSPLHFGNGTRLTVT.

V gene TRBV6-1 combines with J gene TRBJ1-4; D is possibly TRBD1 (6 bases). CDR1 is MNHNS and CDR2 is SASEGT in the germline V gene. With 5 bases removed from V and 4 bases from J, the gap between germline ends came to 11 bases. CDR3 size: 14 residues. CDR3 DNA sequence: TGTGCCAGCAGTAGGGGGTTGGGTAATGAAAAACTGTTTTTT. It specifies CASSRGLGNEKLFF.

CDR3 loop: CASSPIRSDATNEKLFF. In nucleotides, the CDR3 is TGTGCCAGCTCACCCATTCGATCGGATGCAACTAATGAAAAACTGTTTTTT. The chain employs TRBV18 and TRBJ1-4, with D unresolved. Trimming took off 3 bases at V and 0 bases at J, with 14 bases between the two ends. In germline, CDR1 is KGHSH, CDR2 LQKENI. The CDR3 consists of 17 residues.

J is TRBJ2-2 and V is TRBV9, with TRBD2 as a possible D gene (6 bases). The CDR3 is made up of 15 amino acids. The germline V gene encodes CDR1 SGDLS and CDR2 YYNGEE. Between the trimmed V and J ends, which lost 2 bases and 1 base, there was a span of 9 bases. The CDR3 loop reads CASSVGGENTGELFF. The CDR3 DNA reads TGTGCCAGCAGCGTCGGAGGGGAGAACACCGGGGAGCTGTTTTTT.

CDR3 protein: CASSARDSNTGELFF. The CDR3 DNA is TGTGCCAGCAGCGCCCGGGACTCGAACACCGGGGAGCTGTTTTTT. The J gene is TRBJ2-2, the V gene TRBV9; possibly TRBD2 for D (6 bases). V was clipped by 3 bases and J by 0 bases, with 9 bases between them. The CDR3 contains 15 residues. Per the germline V gene, CDR1 is SGDLS and CDR2 is YYNGEE. Full variable domain (rest looked up from reference TRBV9 and TRBJ2-2): DSGVTQTPKHLITATGQRVTLRCSPRSGDLSVYWYQQSLDQGLQFLIQYYNGEERAKGNILERFSAQQFPDLHSELNLSSLELGDSALYFCASSARDSNTGELFFGEGSRLTVL.

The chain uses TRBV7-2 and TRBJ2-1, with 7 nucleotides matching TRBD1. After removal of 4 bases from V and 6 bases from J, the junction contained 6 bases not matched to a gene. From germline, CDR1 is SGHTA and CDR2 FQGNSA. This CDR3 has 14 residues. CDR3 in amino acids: CASSSYRGPNEQFF. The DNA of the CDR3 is TGTGCCAGCAGCTCCTACAGGGGACCCAATGAGCAGTTCTTC.

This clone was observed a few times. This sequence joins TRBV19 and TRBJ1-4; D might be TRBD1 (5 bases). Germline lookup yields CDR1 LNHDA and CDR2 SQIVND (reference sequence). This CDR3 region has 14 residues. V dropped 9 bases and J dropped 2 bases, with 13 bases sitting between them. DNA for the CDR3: TGTGCCAGCCACTCAGGGTTCACTAATGAAAAACTGTTTTTT. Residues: CASHSGFTNEKLFF.

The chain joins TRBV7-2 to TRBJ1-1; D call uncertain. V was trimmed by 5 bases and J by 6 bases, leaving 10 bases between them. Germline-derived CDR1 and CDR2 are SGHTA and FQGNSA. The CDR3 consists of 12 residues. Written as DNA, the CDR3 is TGTGCCAGCAGCCTCAGGAGTTCTGAAGCTTTCTTT. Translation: CASSLRSSEAFF.

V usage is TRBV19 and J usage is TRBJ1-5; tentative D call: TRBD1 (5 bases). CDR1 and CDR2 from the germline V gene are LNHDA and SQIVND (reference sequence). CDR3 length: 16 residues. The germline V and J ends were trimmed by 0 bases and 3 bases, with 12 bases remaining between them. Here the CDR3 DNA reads TGTGCCAGTAGTATAGATTGGGGGATAGTCAATCAGCCCCAGCATTTT. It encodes CASSIDWGIVNQPQHF.

CDR3 loop: CASSENRGEQYF. The CDR3 DNA sequence: TGTGCCAGCAGTGAAAACAGGGGCGAGCAGTACTTC. This chain connects TRBV2 to TRBJ2-7, with 7 bases lining up with TRBD1. Trimming at V came to 2 bases and at J to 6 bases, leaving 1 base not matched to a gene. Looked up from germline, CDR1 is SNHLY and CDR2 is FYNNEI. The CDR3 consists of 12 residues.

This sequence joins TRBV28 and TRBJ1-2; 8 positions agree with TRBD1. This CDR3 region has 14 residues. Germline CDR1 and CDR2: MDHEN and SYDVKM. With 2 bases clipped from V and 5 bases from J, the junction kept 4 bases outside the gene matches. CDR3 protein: CASSLSDRGYGYTF. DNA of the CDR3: TGTGCCAGCAGTTTAAGTGACAGGGGATATGGCTACACCTTC.

CDR3 bases: TGTGCCAGCTCACCTCTGATGGACAGGGCGATGGCTGAAGCTTTCTTT. Encoded protein: CASSPLMDRAMAEAFF. The genes are TRBV18 and TRBJ1-1; TRBD1 aligns across 8 bases. V lost 3 bases to trimming and J lost 6 bases; unmatched junction nucleotides: 12. The CDR3 sequence is 16 residues long. CDR1 is KGHSH, CDR2 LQKENI, per germline. Full variable domain (rest looked up from reference TRBV18 and TRBJ1-1): NAGVMQNPRHLVRRRGQEARLRCSPMKGHSHVYWYRQLPEEGLKFMVYLQKENIIDESGMPKERFSAEFPKEGPSILRIQQVVRGDSAAYFCASSPLMDRAMAEAFFGQGTRLTVV.

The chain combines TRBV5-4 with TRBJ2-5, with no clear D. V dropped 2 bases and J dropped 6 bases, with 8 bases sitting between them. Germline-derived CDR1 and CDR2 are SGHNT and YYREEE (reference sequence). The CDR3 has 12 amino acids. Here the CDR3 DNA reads TGTGCCAGCAGCTTTTTAGGGAAGACCCAGTACTTC. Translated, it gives CASSFLGKTQYF.

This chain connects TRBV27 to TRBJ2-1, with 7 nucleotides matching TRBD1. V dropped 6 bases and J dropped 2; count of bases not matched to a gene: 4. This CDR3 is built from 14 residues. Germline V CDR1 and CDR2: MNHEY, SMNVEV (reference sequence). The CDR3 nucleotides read TGTGCCAGCAGCAGGACAGGTGCCTACAATGAGCAGTTCTTC. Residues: CASSRTGAYNEQFF.

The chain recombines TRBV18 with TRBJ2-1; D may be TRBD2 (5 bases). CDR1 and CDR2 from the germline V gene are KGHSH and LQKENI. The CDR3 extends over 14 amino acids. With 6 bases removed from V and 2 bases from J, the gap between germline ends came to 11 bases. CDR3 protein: CASSPRGPYNEQFF. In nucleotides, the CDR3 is TGTGCCAGCTCCCCCCGAGGGCCCTACAATGAGCAGTTCTTC.

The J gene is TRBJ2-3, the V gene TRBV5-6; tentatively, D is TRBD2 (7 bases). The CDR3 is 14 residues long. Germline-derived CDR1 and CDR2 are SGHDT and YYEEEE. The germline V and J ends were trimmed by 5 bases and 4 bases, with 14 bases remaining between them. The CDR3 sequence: CASRRRGGPDTQYF. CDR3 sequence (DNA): TGTGCCAGCAGGCGGCGCGGGGGCCCAGATACGCAGTATTTT.

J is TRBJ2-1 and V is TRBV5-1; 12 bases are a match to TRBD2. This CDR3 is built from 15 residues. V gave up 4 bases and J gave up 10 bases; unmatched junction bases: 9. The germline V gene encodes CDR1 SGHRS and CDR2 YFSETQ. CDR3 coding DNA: TGCGCCAGCAGCGTGTCACTAGCGGGGGGCCCGGAGCAGTTCTTC. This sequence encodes CASSVSLAGGPEQFF.